One sample yielded the 21 T cell receptor beta chains listed below, sequenced in a study of T cells in Graves' hyperthyroidism and ophthalmopathy. Amplification of TCR beta CDR3 regions used RNA as the template. HTBI primers were used for first-round RT-PCR of the TCR CDR3. TCRdb re-analysed the multiplex PCR reads in MiXCR, keeping a single row per CDR3 protein. The sample has around 350,000 distinct CDR3 sequences, roughly 15% seen once. The sample was blood. The receptors come from a woman in her sixties with Graves' ophthalmopathy.

The genes are TRBV4-1 and TRBJ1-1; 8 bases fit TRBD1. The CDR3 has 14 amino acids. CDR1 and CDR2 from the germline V gene are MGHRA and YSYEKL. J gave up 2 bases and V 6 bases, and 5 bases lay outside the gene matches. The CDR3: CASRTGQGNTEAFF. The CDR3 nucleotides are TGCGCCAGCAGGACCGGACAGGGAAACACTGAAGCTTTCTTT.

This clonotype was recorded only once. The chain employs TRBV9 and TRBJ2-1, with 9 bases fitting TRBD2. Germline-derived CDR1 and CDR2 are SGDLS and YYNGEE. This CDR3 region has 15 residues. The V and J ends lost 3 bases and 4 bases, in that order; junction bases with no gene match: 5. The CDR3 sequence is CASSDSGSTYNEQFF. The CDR3 DNA reads TGTGCCAGCAGCGATAGCGGGAGTACATACAATGAGCAGTTCTTC. The variable domain in full, completed from reference TRBV9 and TRBJ2-1, reads DSGVTQTPKHLITATGQRVTLRCSPRSGDLSVYWYQQSLDQGLQFLIQYYNGEERAKGNILERFSAQQFPDLHSELNLSSLELGDSALYFCASSDSGSTYNEQFFGPGTRLTVL.

The chain recombines TRBV6-1 with TRBJ1-5; 8 nucleotides line up with TRBD1. Trimming removed 1 base from V and 13 bases from J; junction bases left unmatched: 9. This CDR3 is built from 14 residues. From germline, CDR1 is MNHNS and CDR2 SASEGT. For the CDR3, the DNA is TGTGCCAGCAGTGAAGAGGGGACAGGTGCGACTCAGCATTTT. This codes for CASSEEGTGATQHF.

V usage is TRBV19 and J usage is TRBJ1-5; a possible D gene is TRBD1 (5 bases). Germline V lookup: CDR1 LNHDA, CDR2 SQIVND (reference sequence). This CDR3 region has 13 residues. V shed 9 bases and J shed 3 bases, with 12 bases lying between them. CDR3 coding DNA: TGTGCCAGCCGACGGGACCTCAATCAGCCCCAGCATTTT. Translated, it gives CASRRDLNQPQHF.

This clonotype was seen a few times. The chain uses TRBV28 and TRBJ1-5; 9 bases are shared with TRBD1. CDR1 is MDHEN, CDR2 SYDVKM, per germline. The CDR3 is made up of 14 amino acids. V shed 6 bases, J shed 6 bases, and the junction held 6 bases outside the gene matches. The CDR3 is CASRVGTGIQPQHF. The CDR3 region has the DNA TGTGCCAGCAGGGTCGGGACAGGGATTCAGCCCCAGCATTTT.

The chain recombines TRBV5-1 with TRBJ2-5, with 10 bases fitting TRBD2. The CDR3 runs to 16 residues. The trim removed 4 bases at V and 5 bases at J, leaving 11 bases unmatched. From germline, CDR1 is SGHRS and CDR2 YFSETQ. The CDR3 DNA reads TGCGCCAGCAGCATCCGACTAGCGGGTGGGTTGGAGACCCAGTACTTC. Translated, it gives CASSIRLAGGLETQYF.

This clonotype was seen repeatedly, ten times or more. This sequence joins TRBV3-1 and TRBJ2-5; 13 nucleotides agree with TRBD2. V lost 4 bases to trimming and J lost 3 bases; unmatched junction nucleotides: 2. Germline CDR1 is LGHDT and CDR2 is YNNKEL (reference sequence). The length of the CDR3 is 15 residues. DNA of the CDR3: TGTGCCAGCAGCCCCGGGACTAGCGGGGAAGAGACCCAGTACTTC. It encodes CASSPGTSGEETQYF.

This clonotype came up many times. The chain has TRBV2 and TRBJ2-7; 14 bases agree with TRBD2. CDR3 size: 15 residues. V shed 8 bases and J 4 bases; nucleotides not matched to a gene: 7. Germline values: CDR1 SNHLY, CDR2 FYNNEI. CDR3 sequence reads: CASGPRLAGGYEQYF. The CDR3 coding sequence is TGTGCCAGCGGCCCCCGACTAGCGGGAGGGTACGAGCAGTACTTC.

The gene calls are TRBV19 and TRBJ1-1, with D perhaps matching TRBD1 (5 bases). V lost 2 bases and J lost 0, with 16 bases in between. Germline CDR1 reads LNHDA; CDR2 reads SQIVND (reference sequence). The CDR3 extends over 17 amino acids. CDR3 bases: TGTGCCAGTAGTATACGGACACGGGGATACATGAACACTGAAGCTTTCTTT. It is translated as CASSIRTRGYMNTEAFF.

This clonotype was counted only a few times. The V call is TRBV20-1, the J call TRBJ2-5; 7 nucleotides match TRBD1. This CDR3 has 12 residues. V shed 5 bases and J 5 bases; nucleotides not matched to a gene: 5. Germline V gene lookup returns CDR1 DFQATT and CDR2 SNEGSKA (reference sequence). The CDR3 region has the DNA TGCAGTGCTTTACAGGGACAGGAGACCCAGTACTTC. Protein: CSALQGQETQYF.

The gene calls are TRBV15 and TRBJ2-1, with D perhaps TRBD2 (5 bases). V lost 2 bases to trimming and J lost 0 bases, with 14 bases between them. The germline V gene has CDR1 LNHNV and CDR2 YYDKDF (reference sequence). The CDR3 runs to 17 residues. CDR3 in amino acids: CATSRTSGSHSYNEQFF. CDR3 coding DNA: TGTGCCACCAGCAGAACCTCGGGATCACACTCCTACAATGAGCAGTTCTTC. The whole variable domain, filled in from reference TRBV15 and TRBJ2-1, reads DAMVIQNPRYQVTQFGKPVTLSCSQTLNHNVMYWYQQKSSQAPKLLFHYYDKDFNNEADTPDNFQSRRPNTSFCFLDIRSPGLGDTAMYLCATSRTSGSHSYNEQFFGPGTRLTVL.

In its sample, this clonotype was seen many times. The chain joins TRBV28 to TRBJ1-6; D unclear. Germline V gives CDR1 MDHEN, CDR2 SYDVKM. The CDR3 runs 15 residues. V was pared by 7 bases and J by 7 bases, with 17 bases between. The DNA of the CDR3 is TGTGCCAGCAACACAAGAGATGGACGGAATTCACCCCTCCACTTT. The encoded protein is CASNTRDGRNSPLHF. Using reference TRBV28 and TRBJ1-6 for the parts outside the CDR3, the full variable domain is DVKVTQSSRYLVKRTGEKVFLECVQDMDHENMFWYRQDPGLGLRLIYFSYDVKMKEKGDIPEGYSVSREKKERFSLILESASTNQTSMYLCASNTRDGRNSPLHFGNGTRLTVT.

This clonotype was counted at least ten times. The chain joins TRBV5-1 to TRBJ2-3, with D possibly being TRBD1 (5 bases). This CDR3 is built from 16 residues. The V gene lost 0 bases and the J gene lost 6 bases, with 17 bases spanning the gap. Germline CDR1 SGHRS, CDR2 YFSETQ. CDR3: CASSLGTSSSGDTQYF. For the CDR3, the DNA is TGCGCCAGCAGCTTGGGGACATCTTCTTCCGGGGATACGCAGTATTTT.

This clonotype has just a few counts. The rearrangement links TRBV19 to TRBJ2-2, with D perhaps matching TRBD2 (5 bases). The ends were cut back, 5 bases at V and 2 bases at J, with 12 bases in the middle. The CDR3 has 15 amino acids. Germline loops: CDR1 LNHDA, CDR2 SQIVND (reference sequence). The CDR3 sequence is CASSLVAPNTGELFF. The CDR3 DNA is TGTGCCAGTAGTTTGGTAGCGCCAAACACCGGGGAGCTGTTTTTT.

This clonotype was seen only a few times. The V gene is TRBV5-8, the J gene TRBJ1-5; no reliable D call. The CDR3 has 14 amino acids. Germline CDR1 is SGHTS and CDR2 is YDEGEE. Between the trimmed V and J ends, which lost 2 bases and 4 bases, there was a span of 10 bases. The CDR3, as DNA: TGTGCCAGCAGCTTTGACTCTTTAAATCAGCCCCAGCATTTT. The encoded protein is CASSFDSLNQPQHF. Full variable domain (rest looked up from reference TRBV5-8 and TRBJ1-5): EAGVTQSPTHLIKTRGQQATLRCSPISGHTSVYWYQQALGLGLQFLLWYDEGEERNRGNFPPRFSGRQFPNYSSELNVNALELEDSALYLCASSFDSLNQPQHFGDGTRLSIL.

This clonotype was counted at least ten times. The chain uses TRBV12-3 or TRBV12-4 and TRBJ2-7; 7 positions match TRBD2. With 8 bases clipped from V and 1 base from J, the junction kept 8 bases outside the gene matches. The CDR3 is made up of 14 amino acids. CDR3 DNA sequence: TGTGCCAGCTCTCAGGGAGGGACTTCCTACGAGCAGTACTTC. Its translation is CASSQGGTSYEQYF.

The rearrangement joins TRBV5-1 to TRBJ2-7, with TRBD2 identical over 11 bases. Germline assignment: CDR1 SGHRS and CDR2 YFSETQ. CDR3 size: 15 residues. V dropped 4 bases and J dropped 0; count of bases not matched to a gene: 3. CDR3 sequence: CASSPGLADSYEQYF. CDR3 DNA: TGCGCCAGCAGCCCGGGACTAGCGGACTCCTACGAGCAGTACTTC.

This clonotype was seen at least ten times. The chain is built from TRBV5-1 and TRBJ2-7, with 7 bases matching TRBD2. Trimming took 4 bases from V and 3 from J; bases not matched to a gene: 4. The CDR3 length is 13 residues. CDR1 is SGHRS and CDR2 is YFSETQ in the germline V gene. The DNA for the CDR3 is TGCGCCAGCAGCGGGTCTAGCGGCTACGAGCAGTACTTC. Residues: CASSGSSGYEQYF.

At least ten counts were recorded for this clonotype. The chain carries TRBV3-1 and TRBJ2-2; possibly TRBD1 for D (5 bases). V was trimmed by 2 bases and J by 5 bases, leaving 9 bases between them. This CDR3 region has 14 residues. The germline V gene has CDR1 LGHDT and CDR2 YNNKEL (reference sequence). The DNA of the CDR3 is TGTGCCAGCAGCCAAAAAGGGGCAACCGGGGAGCTGTTTTTT. This encodes CASSQKGATGELFF.

J is TRBJ1-1 and V is TRBV27, with TRBD1 identical over 7 bases. CDR1 MNHEY and CDR2 SMNVEV come from the germline V gene (reference sequence). The CDR3 length is 13 residues. After removal of 4 bases from V and 5 bases from J, the junction contained 4 bases not matched to a gene. CDR3 amino acids: CASSYRGYTEAFF. For the CDR3, the DNA is TGTGCCAGCAGTTACAGGGGATATACTGAAGCTTTCTTT.

This clonotype was recorded many times. This chain joins TRBV28 and TRBJ2-7; D possibly matches TRBD1 or TRBD2 (5 bases each). The CDR3 spans 17 residues. The germline CDR1 and CDR2 sequences are MDHEN and SYDVKM. V was shortened by 6 bases and J by 4 bases, with 25 bases between the two germline ends. CDR3 residues: CASRDAYRDPKGYEQYF. The CDR3 nucleotides read TGTGCCAGCAGGGATGCGTATCGGGACCCCAAGGGATACGAGCAGTACTTC. The full variable domain, its missing parts supplied by reference TRBV28 and TRBJ2-7, is DVKVTQSSRYLVKRTGEKVFLECVQDMDHENMFWYRQDPGLGLRLIYFSYDVKMKEKGDIPEGYSVSREKKERFSLILESASTNQTSMYLCASRDAYRDPKGYEQYFGPGTRLTVT.